This T cell receptor (beta chain) was sequenced for a study of CD8 T cell repertoires and HIV-1 epitope variants. On the study more broadly: Tested: three Gag epitope families, Nef HW9 and YT9.

This clone was found a few times. The antigen is undetermined. The assay was immunoSEQ multiplex PCR, and TCRdb's table has in-frame clones only and misses some. Of roughly 5,900 clones listed, 60% to 70% are singletons. This sequence originates from a male donor with HIV. Specimen: cultured CD8+ T cells derived from PBMCs.

The chain's CDR3 is CSVEHEGTEAFF. The CDR3 DNA reads as TGCAGCGTTGAACACGAAGGGACTGAAGCTTTCTTT. The chain links TRBV29-1 to TRBJ1-1, with D unresolved. CDR3 size: 12 residues. The germline V gene has CDR1 SQVTM and CDR2 ANQGSEA. Trimming removed 2 bases from V and 5 bases from J, with 9 bases in between.